In its sample, the clone carrying this T cell receptor (delta chain) is large. This entry belongs to a study of gammadelta T cells in human blood. Trimming pared 5 bases from V and 1 base from J, leaving 17 bases between. This CDR3 comprises 16 residues. From germline, CDR1 is TSWWSYY and CDR2 QGS. TCRdb re-called the RT-PCR reads via CATT. The table lists hundreds of delta-chain clones, about 15% of them singletons, with over 15% in the top ten. The sequencing input was non-Vgamma9Vdelta2 gamma-delta T cells from infant blood. This sequence was found in a human donor. This chain connects TRDV1 to TRDJ1, with TRDD3 as a possible D gene (6 bases). The CDR3 loop is CALGSQTGTPTDKLIF. The CDR3 DNA is TGTGCTCTTGGGTCTCAAACTGGGACCCCCACCGATAAACTCATCTTT.